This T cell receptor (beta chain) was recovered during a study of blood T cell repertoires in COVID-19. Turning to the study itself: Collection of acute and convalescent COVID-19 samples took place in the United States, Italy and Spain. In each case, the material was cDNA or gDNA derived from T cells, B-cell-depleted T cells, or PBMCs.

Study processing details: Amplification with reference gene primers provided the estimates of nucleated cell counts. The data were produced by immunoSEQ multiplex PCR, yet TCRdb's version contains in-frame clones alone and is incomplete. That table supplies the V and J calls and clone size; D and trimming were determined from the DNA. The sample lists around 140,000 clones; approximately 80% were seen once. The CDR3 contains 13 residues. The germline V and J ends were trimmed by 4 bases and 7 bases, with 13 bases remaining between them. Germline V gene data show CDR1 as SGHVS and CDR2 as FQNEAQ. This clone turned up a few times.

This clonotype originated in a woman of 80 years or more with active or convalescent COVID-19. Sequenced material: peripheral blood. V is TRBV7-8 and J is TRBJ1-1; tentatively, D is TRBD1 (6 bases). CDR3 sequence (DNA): TGTGCCAGCAGCTCCAGGCAGGGGCTTGAAGCTTTCTTT. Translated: CASSSRQGLEAFF.